This T cell receptor beta chain was obtained from a study of beta chain features in type 1 diabetes. Notes on the study in general: All four CD4+ subsets of Type 1 diabetes patients contained TCRB CDR3s that were moderately but significantly shorter. A potential PCR bias toward shorter templates would be equal in patient and control samples.

This clone showed up just a few times. The antigen remains undetermined. Sequenced material consisted of expressed TCRB transcripts (all of the isolated RNA was reverse transcribed). Naive, central memory and regulatory T cell samples averaged roughly 4 million reads. Sequenced by immunoSEQ multiplex PCR; TCRdb stores in-frame clones only, minus some. The sample carries about 160,000 clones, approximately 8.1% recorded once. V lost 0 bases to trimming and J lost 4 bases, with 8 bases between them. The CDR3 spans 14 residues. The germline V gene encodes CDR1 ENHRY and CDR2 SYGVKD. Purity (above 95%) was reached by all sorted populations.

What was sequenced was central memory CD4+ T cells from blood. This TCR was sampled from a man between 18 and 35 years old in good health. This chain links TRBV10-3 with TRBJ2-3, with D unclear. This CDR3 reads CAISESALSDTQYF. The CDR3 bases are TGTGCCATCAGTGAGTCCGCGCTCTCAGATACGCAGTATTTT.